This T cell receptor (beta chain) was identified in a study of blood T cells in healthy people across ages. Through a sample-barcoded 5' primer and a J-beta primer mix, a second PCR was run for roughly 6 to 12 cycles. TCRdb re-called the 5' RACE reads with MiXCR, one entry per CDR3 protein. In the table there are 1.8 million or so distinct CDR3 sequences, roughly two fifths of which are singletons. Comment on this clonotype: The antigen is unknown.

Whole-study results and caveats: Age showed a roughly linear inverse relationship with TCR beta diversity per million T cells.

From germline, CDR1 is SQVTM and CDR2 ANQGSEA. The CDR3 contains 13 residues. V lost 7 bases and J 9 bases, leaving 19 bases between the germline ends. The clonotype was recovered from a human donor in good health. The gene calls are TRBV29-1 and TRBJ2-1; D may correspond to TRBD1 or TRBD2 (6 bases each). The specimen was blood. The CDR3 spells CSGGGGGRFEQFF. The DNA of the CDR3 is TGCAGCGGCGGAGGAGGGGGACGTTTTGAGCAGTTCTTC.